What follows is one T cell receptor beta chain and its context. Its antigen is undetermined. This entry comes from a study of cytomegalovirus exposure and HLA in healthy donors. Study summary: An early data release held around 80 million unique TCRs from HLA-typed donors.

The CDR3 totals 16 residues. Trimming removed 0 bases from V and 0 bases from J, with 9 bases in between. Germline V gene data show CDR1 as MNHNY and CDR2 as SVGAGI (reference sequence). This PCR relied on a set of 60 Vbeta primers and 13 Jbeta primers. Here immunoSEQ multiplex PCR was the method, and the copy in TCRdb shows in-frame clones only, minus some. Of fewer than 90,000 clones listed, around 80% were seen once; the top ten hold around 2.5%. General observations from the study: Most of the CMV-associated TCR beta chains (in a later analysis) appeared to be HLA-restricted.

The chain links TRBV6-6 to TRBJ1-3, with D maybe TRBD1 (6 bases). The specimen sequenced was PBMCs. The receptor was isolated from a male donor in good health and CMV-seropositive. The CDR3 DNA reads TGTGCCAGCAGTTACTCGGACAGCTTCTCTGGAAACACCATATATTTT. Translation gives CASSYSDSFSGNTIYF.